This record covers a single T cell receptor (beta chain). The PCR had 60 Vbeta and 13 Jbeta primers. Data came from immunoSEQ multiplex PCR; TCRdb stores just in-frame clones and leaves some out. The repertoire includes about 200,000 clones, 75% to 80% of them detected once, and approximately 2% sits in the top ten. This entry is derived from a study of cytomegalovirus exposure and HLA in healthy donors. The V segment lost 2 bases and the J segment 5 bases; nucleotides outside the gene matches: 9. This CDR3 contains 18 residues. CDR1 SEHNR and CDR2 FQNEAQ come from the germline V gene (reference sequence).

The clonotype was recovered from a woman aged 30 to 39 in good health and CMV-seropositive. This rearrangement joins TRBV7-9 to TRBJ2-5; 15 bases align to TRBD2. The sample comprised PBMCs. The CDR3 protein is CASSLPRGTSGGRETQYF. CDR3 sequence (DNA): TGTGCCAGCAGCTTACCCCGTGGGACTAGCGGGGGGCGGGAGACCCAGTACTTC.